This T cell receptor (beta chain) was sequenced in a study of blood T cell repertoires in COVID-19. The wider study: The analysed material was cDNA or gDNA that came from T cells, B-cell-depleted T cells, or PBMCs.

This CDR3 has 12 amino acids. The V and J ends lost 5 bases and 6 bases respectively, with 7 bases between them. There are a few counts of this clone. Measured with immunoSEQ multiplex PCR; TCRdb has only the in-frame clones, and not every one. This sample has some 500,000 clones, with 70% to 90% found just once. The specimen was peripheral blood. The genes are TRBV12-3 or TRBV12-4 and TRBJ2-2; D not resolved. The TCR comes from a woman between 50 and 59 years old with COVID-19, enrolled during active disease. The CDR3 DNA is TGTGCCAGCAGTCCTGTCTCCGGGGAGCTGTTTTTT. Translating it yields CASSPVSGELFF.